This TCR beta chain appears in the sequencing data of a study of T cell repertoires in cytomegalovirus infection. CDR1 and CDR2 (germline): MNHNY, SVGAGI (reference sequence). The CDR3 has 16 amino acids. V lost 2 bases to trimming and J lost 7 bases, with 20 bases between them. On this clonotype: Its antigen is currently unknown.

TCRdb analysed the reads with MiXCR anew, one entry per CDR3 protein. Altogether fewer than 850,000 distinct CDR3 sequences are present, about 27% being singletons, with the ten largest covering 13%. This TCR was sampled from a human donor in good health (CMV status not recorded). Some clones in this sample may be carry-over from other donors' samples. The source material was cultured CD8+ T cells from PBMCs, sampled from culture after CMV antigen stimulation. The chain employs TRBV6-6 and TRBJ1-1; the D gene is possibly TRBD1 (6 bases). The CDR3 DNA follows: TGTGCCAGCAGTTACGCCGGGGGGGGGCGATGGGGTGAAGCTTTCTTT. Translating gives CASSYAGGGRWGEAFF.